This T cell receptor (beta chain) was sequenced during a study of T-cell memory formation after mild COVID-19. MiXCR, applied by TCRdb to the 5' RACE reads, yields one record per CDR3 protein. The sample has roughly 280,000 distinct CDR3 sequences, 15% to 20% seen once. Only a few counts were recorded for this clonotype. J gave up 4 bases and V 6 bases, and 7 bases lay outside the gene matches. The CDR3 runs 14 residues. Germline V gene data show CDR1 as SGHTA and CDR2 as FQGNSA. This clonotype originated in a man younger than 30 who had mild COVID-19 (a few samples of this study predate the infection). Cell type and time point are not known. The sample comprised PBMCs or a T cell subset sorted from them (not recorded which). V is TRBV7-2 and J is TRBJ2-5, with 8 nucleotides matching TRBD2. The DNA of the CDR3 is TGTGCCAGCAGAAGACTAGCGATAGGAGAGACCCAGTACTTC. Residues: CASRRLAIGETQYF.